The 21 T cell receptor beta chains given below trace back to one sample, sequenced in a study of spatial heterogeneity in lung cancer. Study findings and constraints: Counts of expanded intratumoral alpha and beta TCRs tracked tumor mutation counts.

Documented time point: sample taken at primary tumor resection. Their antigens remain unidentified. MiXCR was run by TCRdb on the 5' RACE reads, yielding one entry per CDR3 protein. In the table there are about 100,000 distinct CDR3 sequences, 3.5% to 5% of which are singletons. Sequenced here: lung tumor tissue, sampled at surgery. These receptors all come from a male donor with early-stage non-small cell lung cancer.

This clonotype was seen many times. The chain is built from TRBV6-5 and TRBJ1-2; D gene unclear. Trimming took off 2 bases at V and 8 bases at J, with 12 bases between the two ends. The CDR3 covers 13 residues. Germline CDR1 and CDR2: MNHEY and SVGAGI. The CDR3 region is CASSYLGREGYTF. In DNA form, the CDR3 reads TGTGCCAGCAGTTACCTCGGGCGAGAGGGCTACACCTTC.

The CDR3 DNA follows: TGCGCCAGCAGCCAAGATCGAGCGGCCCCCGAAGGGAATGAGCAGTTCTTC. This sequence encodes CASSQDRAAPEGNEQFF. This rearrangement joins TRBV4-1 to TRBJ2-1, with D maybe TRBD2 (5 bases). CDR1 and CDR2 from the germline V gene are MGHRA and YSYEKL. CDR3 length: 17 residues. The V end was cut by 0 bases, the J end by 7 bases, with 19 bases between.

The chain couples TRBV5-1 to TRBJ2-3; 14 bases agree with TRBD2. This CDR3 spans 16 amino acids. V was pared by 0 bases and J by 6 bases, with 3 bases of the junction left unmatched. Germline values: CDR1 SGHRS, CDR2 YFSETQ. DNA of the CDR3: TGCGCCAGCAGCTTGGCGGGACTAGCGGGAGAGGATACGCAGTATTTT. Residues: CASSLAGLAGEDTQYF. Looking up the rest from reference TRBV5-1 and TRBJ2-3 gives the full variable domain: KAGVTQTPRYLIKTRGQQVTLSCSPISGHRSVSWYQQTPGQGLQFLFEYFSETQRNKGNFPGRFSGRQFSNSRSEMNVSTLELGDSALYLCASSLAGLAGEDTQYFGPGTRLTVL.

This clonotype was detected ten times or more. The chain joins TRBV19 to TRBJ1-5; 9 bases align to TRBD1. The V gene end was trimmed by 7 bases and the J gene end by 1 base; junction bases not matched to a gene: 8. This CDR3 region has 16 residues. Germline V lookup: CDR1 LNHDA, CDR2 SQIVND (reference sequence). Here the CDR3 reads CASNDRGRESNQPQHF. The DNA for the CDR3 is TGTGCCAGTAACGACAGGGGGAGGGAGAGCAATCAGCCCCAGCATTTT.

This clonotype was detected ten times or more. The chain joins TRBV4-2 to TRBJ2-3; 11 bases line up with TRBD2. Trimming took 4 bases from V and 3 from J; bases not matched to a gene: 9. Germline CDR1 reads LGHNA; CDR2 reads YNFKEQ. The CDR3 covers 17 residues. Here the CDR3 reads CASSLLAGGGGTDTQYF. CDR3 coding DNA: TGTGCCAGCAGCCTTCTAGCGGGAGGCGGAGGGACAGATACGCAGTATTTT.

In its sample, this clonotype was seen many times. As DNA, the CDR3 is TGTGCCAGCTCACCGCGGGCTCTCACAGGCGAGCCCCAGCATTTT. Translation gives CASSPRALTGEPQHF. V and J are TRBV18 and TRBJ1-5; TRBD1 is a possible D gene (5 bases). V was cut by 3 bases and J by 8 bases, with 17 bases left in between. CDR3 length equals 15 residues. CDR1 and CDR2 from the germline V gene are KGHSH and LQKENI.

This clonotype was seen more than once but under ten times. The gene calls are TRBV5-1 and TRBJ2-6, with TRBD1 identical over 10 bases. The CDR3 sequence is 17 residues long. CDR1 and CDR2 (germline): SGHRS, YFSETQ. V lost 4 bases, J lost 0 bases, and 4 bases stayed unmatched. The CDR3 spells CASSQTGGVSGANVLTF. The CDR3 DNA sequence: TGCGCCAGCAGCCAGACAGGGGGCGTCTCTGGGGCCAACGTCCTGACTTTC.

V usage is TRBV5-1 and J usage is TRBJ2-7; the D gene is possibly TRBD1 (6 bases). V was shortened by 0 bases and J by 1 base, with 20 bases between the two germline ends. Germline CDR1 and CDR2: SGHRS and YFSETQ. The CDR3 consists of 18 residues. The chain's CDR3 is CASSLAQGHRFGSYEQYF. The CDR3 DNA follows: TGCGCCAGCAGCTTGGCCCAGGGACACCGTTTCGGGTCCTACGAGCAGTACTTC.

This clonotype was seen a handful of times. The CDR3 bases are TGCAGCGTTGGGGGGGACAGGGCTAACTATGGCTACACCTTC. Translated: CSVGGDRANYGYTF. This chain joins TRBV29-1 and TRBJ1-2; TRBD1 agrees at 9 bases. This CDR3 contains 14 residues. CDR1 is SQVTM, CDR2 ANQGSEA, per germline. J was trimmed by 0 bases and V by 4 bases; bases with no gene match: 3.

This clonotype was picked up many times. V gene TRBV11-2 combines with J gene TRBJ1-2; D is undetermined. CDR1 is SGHAT, CDR2 FQNNGV, per germline. V lost 1 base and J lost 4, with 13 bases in between. CDR3 length: 15 amino acids. The CDR3 spells CASSLGALMGYGYTF. The CDR3, as DNA: TGTGCCAGCAGCTTAGGGGCCTTAATGGGCTATGGCTACACCTTC.

The table lists this clonotype with many counts. V usage is TRBV2 and J usage is TRBJ2-1, with 9 bases fitting TRBD1. The CDR3 covers 14 residues. The V and J ends lost 4 bases and 5 bases, in that order; junction bases with no gene match: 3. Germline V gene data show CDR1 as SNHLY and CDR2 as FYNNEI. The CDR3 spells CASSGQGGHNEQFF. The CDR3 nucleotides read TGTGCCAGCAGTGGACAGGGGGGGCACAATGAGCAGTTCTTC.

This clonotype was recorded many times. V usage is TRBV28 and J usage is TRBJ1-5; D is uncertain. The germline gives CDR1 MDHEN, CDR2 SYDVKM. This CDR3 is built from 15 residues. V was trimmed by 5 bases and J by 3 bases, leaving 14 bases between them. CDR3 residues: CASSPRGKPNQPQHF. Written as DNA, the CDR3 is TGTGCCAGCAGTCCACGAGGAAAGCCCAATCAGCCCCAGCATTTT.

This clonotype was seen many times. The V gene is TRBV19, the J gene TRBJ2-7; 7 bases are a match to TRBD2. From germline, CDR1 is LNHDA and CDR2 SQIVND (reference sequence). The CDR3 length is 13 residues. With V trimmed by 6 bases and J by 2 bases, 4 bases remained unmatched. DNA of the CDR3: TGTGCCAGTAGACCTAGCGGAACCTACGAGCAGTACTTC. It specifies CASRPSGTYEQYF. The full variable domain, in which reference TRBV19 and TRBJ2-7 provide the parts outside the CDR3, is DGGITQSPKYLFRKEGQNVTLSCEQNLNHDAMYWYRQDPGQGLRLIYYSQIVNDFQKGDIAEGYSVSREKKESFPLTVTSAQKNPTAFYLCASRPSGTYEQYFGPGTRLTVT.

In this sample, this clonotype turned up many times. V and J are TRBV12-3 or TRBV12-4 and TRBJ2-1; D is uncertain. The CDR3 contains 12 residues. The V and J ends lost 5 bases and 5 bases respectively, with 7 bases between them. The CDR3 region has the DNA TGTGCCAGCAGTCCATTCCACAATGAGCAGTTCTTC. It codes for CASSPFHNEQFF.

At least ten counts were recorded for this clonotype. The chain links TRBV9 to TRBJ2-6; TRBD2 matches at 12 bases. V lost 1 base, J lost 4 bases, and 6 bases stayed unmatched. Germline CDR1 SGDLS, CDR2 YYNGEE. The CDR3 sequence is 18 residues long. CDR3 region: CASSVLGLAGTGANVLTF. CDR3 DNA: TGTGCCAGCAGCGTACTTGGACTAGCGGGAACAGGGGCCAACGTCCTGACTTTC.

This clonotype was detected only a few times. The chain links TRBV11-2 to TRBJ2-3; D might be TRBD2 (5 bases). The germline V gene encodes CDR1 SGHAT and CDR2 FQNNGV. V gave up 5 bases and J gave up 0 bases, with 18 bases separating them. The CDR3 runs to 17 residues. As DNA, the CDR3 is TGTGCCAGCAGCCACCCCGCCGGGGTCGGGAGCACAGATACGCAGTATTTT. It encodes CASSHPAGVGSTDTQYF.

This clonotype was seen at least ten times. The chain links TRBV7-7 to TRBJ2-2; 13 nucleotides agree with TRBD2. This CDR3 region has 17 residues. The V gene end was trimmed by 2 bases and the J gene end by 5 bases; junction bases not matched to a gene: 5. Germline V gives CDR1 SSHAT, CDR2 FNYEAQ (reference sequence). CDR3: CASSLRGTSGITGELFF. DNA of the CDR3: TGTGCCAGCAGCTTACGAGGGACTAGCGGGATAACCGGGGAGCTGTTTTTT. The full variable domain, rest sourced from reference TRBV7-7 and TRBJ2-2, is GAGVSQSPRYKVTKRGQDVTLRCDPISSHATLYWYQQALGQGPEFLTYFNYEAQPDKSGLPSDRFSAERPEGSISTLTIQRTEQRDSAMYRCASSLRGTSGITGELFFGEGSRLTVL.

This clonotype was detected ten times or more. This chain uses TRBV20-1 with TRBJ1-4; D uncertain. CDR3 length equals 12 residues. Germline CDR1 is DFQATT and CDR2 is SNEGSKA (reference sequence). The germline V and J ends were trimmed by 4 bases and 8 bases, with 11 bases remaining between them. The CDR3 coding sequence is TGCAGTGCTAAGGTGATGGGGGAAAAACTGTTTTTT. Encoded protein: CSAKVMGEKLFF.

The V gene is TRBV28, the J gene TRBJ2-2, with TRBD2 as a possible D gene (6 bases). Germline values: CDR1 MDHEN, CDR2 SYDVKM. This CDR3 is 15 amino acids long. V lost 6 bases to trimming and J lost 7 bases, with 18 bases between them. The CDR3 nucleotides are TGTGCCAGCAGATCACCTGGGACTGCTATCGGGGAGCTGTTTTTT. Translated, it gives CASRSPGTAIGELFF.

The sample holds many counts of this clonotype. The chain carries TRBV12-3 or TRBV12-4 and TRBJ2-7; 8 nucleotides agree with TRBD1. Trimming cost V 5 bases and J 6 bases; bases outside gene matches: 9. The CDR3 totals 14 residues. This CDR3 reads CASSTGQGNIEQYF. CDR3 sequence (DNA): TGTGCCAGCAGTACCGGACAGGGAAACATCGAGCAGTACTTC.

The sample holds many counts of this clonotype. The V and J genes are TRBV27 and TRBJ2-7, with unresolved D. V was trimmed by 3 bases and J by 3 bases, leaving 9 bases between them. CDR3 length equals 13 residues. Germline V gene data show CDR1 as MNHEY and CDR2 as SMNVEV (reference sequence). The CDR3 DNA is TGTGCCAGCAGTTTGTCTAGAAACTACGAGCAGTACTTC. Its translation is CASSLSRNYEQYF.